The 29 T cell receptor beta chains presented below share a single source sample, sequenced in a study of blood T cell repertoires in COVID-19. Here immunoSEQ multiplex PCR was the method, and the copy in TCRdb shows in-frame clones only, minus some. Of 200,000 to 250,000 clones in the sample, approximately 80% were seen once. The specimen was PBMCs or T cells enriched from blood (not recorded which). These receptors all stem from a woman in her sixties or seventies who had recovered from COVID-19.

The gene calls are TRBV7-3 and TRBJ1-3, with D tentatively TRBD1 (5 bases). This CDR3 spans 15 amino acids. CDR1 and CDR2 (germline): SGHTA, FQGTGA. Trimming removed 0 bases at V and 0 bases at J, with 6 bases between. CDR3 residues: CASSLTGASGNTIYF. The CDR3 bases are TGTGCCAGCAGCTTAACAGGGGCCTCTGGAAACACCATATATTTT. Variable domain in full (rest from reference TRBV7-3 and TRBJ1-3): GAGVSQTPSNKVTEKGKYVELRCDPISGHTALYWYRQSLGQGPEFLIYFQGTGAADDSGLPNDRFFAVRPEGSVSTLKIQRTERGDSAVYLCASSLTGASGNTIYFGEGSWLTVV.

The CDR3 DNA is TGCAGTGCTAGTACGGACAGGGGGCGCCCGGGCTATGGCTACACCTTC. This gives the protein CSASTDRGRPGYGYTF. V is TRBV20-1 and J is TRBJ1-2, with 11 bases aligning to TRBD1. Germline loops: CDR1 DFQATT, CDR2 SNEGSKA (reference sequence). The trim removed 3 bases at V and 4 bases at J, leaving 10 bases unmatched. The CDR3 totals 16 residues.

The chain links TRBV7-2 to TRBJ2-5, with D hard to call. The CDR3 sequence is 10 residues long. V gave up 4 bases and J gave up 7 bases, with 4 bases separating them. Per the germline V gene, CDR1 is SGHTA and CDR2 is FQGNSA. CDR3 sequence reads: CASSSGTQYF. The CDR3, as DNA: TGTGCCAGCAGCTCCGGGACCCAGTACTTC.

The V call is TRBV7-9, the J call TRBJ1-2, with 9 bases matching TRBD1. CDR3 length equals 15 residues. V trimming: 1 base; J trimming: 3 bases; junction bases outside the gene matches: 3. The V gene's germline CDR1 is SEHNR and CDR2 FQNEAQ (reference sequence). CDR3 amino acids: CASSLGWDRDYGYTF. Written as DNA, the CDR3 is TGTGCCAGCAGCTTAGGGTGGGACAGGGACTATGGCTACACCTTC.

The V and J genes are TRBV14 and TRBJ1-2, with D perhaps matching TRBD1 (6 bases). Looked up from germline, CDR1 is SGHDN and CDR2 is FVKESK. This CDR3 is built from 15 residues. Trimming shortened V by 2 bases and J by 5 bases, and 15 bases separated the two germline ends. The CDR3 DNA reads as TGTGCCAGCAGCCAATTCCGGGACACGCCTTATGGCTACACCTTC. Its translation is CASSQFRDTPYGYTF.

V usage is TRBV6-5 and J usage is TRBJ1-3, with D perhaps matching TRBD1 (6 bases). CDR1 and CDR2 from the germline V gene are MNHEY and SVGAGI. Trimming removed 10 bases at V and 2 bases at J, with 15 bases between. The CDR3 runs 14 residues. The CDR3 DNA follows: TGTGCCACCAGGGGCAGTTTTACTGGAAACACCATATATTTT. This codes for CATRGSFTGNTIYF.

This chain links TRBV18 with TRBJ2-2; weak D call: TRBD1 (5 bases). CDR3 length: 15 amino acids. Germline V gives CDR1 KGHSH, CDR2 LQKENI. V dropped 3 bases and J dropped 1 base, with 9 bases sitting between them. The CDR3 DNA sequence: TGTGCCAGCTCACCTGGGCAGGGGAACACCGGGGAGCTGTTTTTT. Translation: CASSPGQGNTGELFF.

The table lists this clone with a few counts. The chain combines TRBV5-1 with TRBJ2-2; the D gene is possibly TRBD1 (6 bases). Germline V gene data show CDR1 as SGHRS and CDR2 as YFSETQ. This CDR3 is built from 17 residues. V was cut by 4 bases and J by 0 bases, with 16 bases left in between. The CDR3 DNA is TGCGCCAGCAGCAGAACTACCGGGACATCGAACACCGGGGAGCTGTTTTTT. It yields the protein CASSRTTGTSNTGELFF.

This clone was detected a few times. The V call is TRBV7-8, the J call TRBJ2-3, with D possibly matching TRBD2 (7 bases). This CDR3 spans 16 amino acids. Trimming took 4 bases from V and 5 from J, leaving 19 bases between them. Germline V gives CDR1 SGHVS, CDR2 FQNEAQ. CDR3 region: CASSSGGSYIVDTQYF. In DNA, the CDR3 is TGTGCCAGCAGCTCGGGGGGCAGTTATATTGTAGATACGCAGTATTTT.

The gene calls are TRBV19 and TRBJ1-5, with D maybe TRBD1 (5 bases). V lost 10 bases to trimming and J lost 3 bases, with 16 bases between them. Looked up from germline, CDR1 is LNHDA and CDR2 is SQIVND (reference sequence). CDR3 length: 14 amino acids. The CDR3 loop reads CATNRRGDNQPQHF. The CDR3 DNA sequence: TGTGCCACAAACCGGAGGGGTGACAATCAGCCCCAGCATTTT.

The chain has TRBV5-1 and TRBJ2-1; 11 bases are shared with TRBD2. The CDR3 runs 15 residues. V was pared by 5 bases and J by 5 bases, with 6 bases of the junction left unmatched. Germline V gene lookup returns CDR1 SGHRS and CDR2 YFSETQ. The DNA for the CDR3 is TGCGCCAGCAGGGAAAGACTAGCGGGGCACAATGAGCAGTTCTTC. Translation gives CASRERLAGHNEQFF.

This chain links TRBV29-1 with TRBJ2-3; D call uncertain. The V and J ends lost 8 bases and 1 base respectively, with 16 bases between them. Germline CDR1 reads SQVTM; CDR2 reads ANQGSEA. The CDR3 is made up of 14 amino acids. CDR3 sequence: CSHSTFLGTDTQYF. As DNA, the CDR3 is TGCAGCCACAGCACATTTCTGGGCACAGATACGCAGTATTTT.

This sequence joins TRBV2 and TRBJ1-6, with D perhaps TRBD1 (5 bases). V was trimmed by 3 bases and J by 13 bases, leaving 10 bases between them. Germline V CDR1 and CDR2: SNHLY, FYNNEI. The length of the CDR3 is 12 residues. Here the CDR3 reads CASSEGGAPLHF. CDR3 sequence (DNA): TGTGCCAGCAGTGAGGGGGGAGCGCCCCTCCACTTT. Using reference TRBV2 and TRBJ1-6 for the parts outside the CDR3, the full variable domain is EPEVTQTPSHQVTQMGQEVILRCVPISNHLYFYWYRQILGQKVEFLVSFYNNEISEKSEIFDDQFSVERPDGSNFTLKIRSTKLEDSAMYFCASSEGGAPLHFGNGTRLTVT.

CDR3 in DNA: TGTGCCAGCAGCTCAGGCGCGGGACTAGCGAGGAACACCGGGGAGCTGTTTTTT. As protein: CASSSGAGLARNTGELFF. The chain has TRBV7-2 and TRBJ2-2; TRBD2 matches 10 bases. Germline V gives CDR1 SGHTA, CDR2 FQGNSA. Trimming at V came to 4 bases and at J to 1 base, leaving 9 bases not matched to a gene. The length of the CDR3 is 18 residues.

The CDR3 DNA reads TGCGCCAGCAGGTGGGGAGATAACAATGAGCAGTTCTTC. Translation: CASRWGDNNEQFF. The chain is built from TRBV5-1 and TRBJ2-1; D is perhaps TRBD2 (5 bases). CDR1 and CDR2 from the germline V gene are SGHRS and YFSETQ. The V end lost 5 bases, the J end lost 5 bases, and 11 bases lay between the germline ends. This CDR3 region has 13 residues.

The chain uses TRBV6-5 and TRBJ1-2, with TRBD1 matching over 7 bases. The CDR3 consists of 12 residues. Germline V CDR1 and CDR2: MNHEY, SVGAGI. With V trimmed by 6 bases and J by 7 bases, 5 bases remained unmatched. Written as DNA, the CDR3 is TGTGCCAGCAGCAGGCAGGGGGGTGGCTACACCTTC. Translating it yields CASSRQGGGYTF.

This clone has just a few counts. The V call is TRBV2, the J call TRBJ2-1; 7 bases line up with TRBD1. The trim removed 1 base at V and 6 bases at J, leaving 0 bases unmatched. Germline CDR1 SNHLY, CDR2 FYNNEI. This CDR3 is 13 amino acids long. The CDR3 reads CASSEDRGNEQFF. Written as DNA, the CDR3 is TGTGCCAGCAGTGAAGACAGGGGCAATGAGCAGTTCTTC.

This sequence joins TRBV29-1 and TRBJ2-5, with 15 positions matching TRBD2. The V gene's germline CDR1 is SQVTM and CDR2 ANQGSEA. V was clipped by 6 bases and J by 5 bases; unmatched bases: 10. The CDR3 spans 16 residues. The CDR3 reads CSVNGLAGGSRETQYF. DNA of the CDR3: TGCAGCGTCAATGGACTAGCGGGAGGGTCGCGCGAGACCCAGTACTTC. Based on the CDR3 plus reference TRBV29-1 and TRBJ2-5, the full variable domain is SAVISQKPSRDICQRGTSLTIQCQVDSQVTMMFWYRQQPGQSLTLIATANQGSEATYESGFVIDKFPISRPNLTFSTLTVSNMSPEDSSIYLCSVNGLAGGSRETQYFGPGTRLLVL.

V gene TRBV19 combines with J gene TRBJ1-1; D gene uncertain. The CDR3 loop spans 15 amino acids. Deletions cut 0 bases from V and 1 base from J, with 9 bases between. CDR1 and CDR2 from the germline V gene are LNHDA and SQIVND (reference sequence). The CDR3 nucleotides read TGTGCCAGTAGTATAGATCGGCAGGCGAACACTGAAGCTTTCTTT. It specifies CASSIDRQANTEAFF.

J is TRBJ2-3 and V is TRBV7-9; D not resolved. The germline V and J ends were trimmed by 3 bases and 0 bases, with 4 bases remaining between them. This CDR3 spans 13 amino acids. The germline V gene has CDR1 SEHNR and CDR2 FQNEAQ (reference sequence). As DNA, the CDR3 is TGTGCCAGCAGCTTCTCCAGCACAGATACGCAGTATTTT. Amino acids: CASSFSSTDTQYF.

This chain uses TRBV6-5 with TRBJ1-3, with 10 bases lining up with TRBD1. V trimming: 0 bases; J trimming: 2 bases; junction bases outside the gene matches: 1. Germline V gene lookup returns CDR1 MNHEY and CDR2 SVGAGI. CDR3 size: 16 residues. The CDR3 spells CASSYSGTGAGNTIYF. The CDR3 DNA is TGTGCCAGCAGTTACTCGGGGACAGGGGCTGGAAACACCATATATTTT.

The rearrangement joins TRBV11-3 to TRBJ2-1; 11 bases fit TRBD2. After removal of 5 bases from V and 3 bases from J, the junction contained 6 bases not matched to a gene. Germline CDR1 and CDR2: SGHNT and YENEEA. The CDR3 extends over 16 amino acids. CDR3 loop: CASSRTTSGSYNEQFF. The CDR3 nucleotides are TGTGCCAGCAGCCGAACTACTAGCGGGAGCTACAATGAGCAGTTCTTC.

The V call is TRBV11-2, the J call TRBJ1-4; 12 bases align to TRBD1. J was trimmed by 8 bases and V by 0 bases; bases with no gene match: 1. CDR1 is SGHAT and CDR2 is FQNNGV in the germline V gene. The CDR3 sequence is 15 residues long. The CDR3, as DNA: TGTGCCAGCAGCTTAGAGGGACAGGGGGCCGAAAAACTGTTTTTT. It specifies CASSLEGQGAEKLFF.

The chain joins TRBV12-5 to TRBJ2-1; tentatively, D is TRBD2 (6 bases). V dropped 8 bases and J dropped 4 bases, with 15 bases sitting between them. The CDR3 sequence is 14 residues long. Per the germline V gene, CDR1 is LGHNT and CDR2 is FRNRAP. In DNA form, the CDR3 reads TGTGCTAGTTCAGGTAGCGGTCGATACAATGAGCAGTTCTTC. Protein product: CASSGSGRYNEQFF.

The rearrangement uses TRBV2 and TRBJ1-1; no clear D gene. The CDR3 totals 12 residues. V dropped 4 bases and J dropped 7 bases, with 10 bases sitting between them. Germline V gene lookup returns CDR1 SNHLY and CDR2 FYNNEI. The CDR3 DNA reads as TGTGCCAGCAGTGTATGGCAGAATGAAGCTTTCTTT. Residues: CASSVWQNEAFF.

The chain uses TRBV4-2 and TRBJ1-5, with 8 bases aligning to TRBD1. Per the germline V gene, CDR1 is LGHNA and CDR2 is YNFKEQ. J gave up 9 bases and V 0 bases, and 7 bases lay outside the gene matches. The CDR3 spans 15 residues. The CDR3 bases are TGTGCCAGCAGCCAAGATCGGTCAGGGGGCCGGCCCCAGCATTTT. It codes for CASSQDRSGGRPQHF.

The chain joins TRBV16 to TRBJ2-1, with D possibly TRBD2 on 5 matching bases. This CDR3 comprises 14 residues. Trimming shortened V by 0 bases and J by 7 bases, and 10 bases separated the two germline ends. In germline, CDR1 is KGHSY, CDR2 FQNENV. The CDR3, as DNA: TGTGCCAGCAGCCAATCTAGGGAGTGGAATGAGCAGTTCTTC. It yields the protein CASSQSREWNEQFF.

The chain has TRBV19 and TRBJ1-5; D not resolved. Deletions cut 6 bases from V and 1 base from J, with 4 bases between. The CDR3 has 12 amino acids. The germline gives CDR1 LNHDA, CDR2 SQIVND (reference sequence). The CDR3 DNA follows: TGTGCCAGTAGGGGCAGCAATCAGCCCCAGCATTTT. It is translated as CASRGSNQPQHF.

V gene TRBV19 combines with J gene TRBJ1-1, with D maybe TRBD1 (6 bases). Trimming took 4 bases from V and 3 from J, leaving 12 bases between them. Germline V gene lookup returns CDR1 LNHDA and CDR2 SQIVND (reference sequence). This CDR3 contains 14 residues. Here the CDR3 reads CASSNGRGDTEAFF. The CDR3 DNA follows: TGTGCCAGTAGTAATGGCAGGGGCGACACTGAAGCTTTCTTT.